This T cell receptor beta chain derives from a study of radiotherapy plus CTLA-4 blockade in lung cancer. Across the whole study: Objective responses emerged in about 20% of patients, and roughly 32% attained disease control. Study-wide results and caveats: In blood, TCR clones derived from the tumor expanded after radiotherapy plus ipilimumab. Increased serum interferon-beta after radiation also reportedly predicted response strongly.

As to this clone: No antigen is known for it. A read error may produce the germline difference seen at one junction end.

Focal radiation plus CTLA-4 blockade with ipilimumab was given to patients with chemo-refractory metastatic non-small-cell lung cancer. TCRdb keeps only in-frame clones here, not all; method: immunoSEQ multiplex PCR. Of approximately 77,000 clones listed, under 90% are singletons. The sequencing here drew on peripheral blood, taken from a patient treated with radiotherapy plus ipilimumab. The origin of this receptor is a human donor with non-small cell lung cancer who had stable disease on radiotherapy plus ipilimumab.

CDR3 DNA: TGTGCAAGTAACCCGGAAAGGCCTACCTACGAGCAGTACTTC. Residues: CASNPERPTYEQYF. This sequence joins TRBV19 and TRBJ2-7; D remains unclear. Germline V CDR1 and CDR2: LNHDA, SQIVND (reference sequence). This CDR3 region has 14 residues.